Shown below are 3 T cell receptor beta chains from a single sample sequenced in a study of blood T cell repertoires in COVID-19. The repertoire was sequenced with immunoSEQ multiplex PCR; TCRdb's copy has only in-frame clones and lacks some. In the table there are approximately 410,000 clones, approximately 90% of which are singletons. Sequences were obtained from peripheral blood. The receptors shown here come from a woman in her 30s with active or convalescent COVID-19.

This clone was detected only once. The chain uses TRBV10-1 and TRBJ1-4; a weak D match, TRBD1 (6 bases). Germline V CDR1 and CDR2: WNHNN, SYGVQD (reference sequence). With 6 bases removed from V and 0 bases from J, the gap between germline ends came to 14 bases. The CDR3 has 16 residues. CDR3 nucleotides: TGCGCCAGCAGCGATGGACAGCCTGCAACTAATGAAAAACTGTTTTTT. Translating it yields CASSDGQPATNEKLFF.

About this clone itself: This may stem from a read error, because a much larger clone lies one nucleotide away. The chain links TRBV27 to TRBJ1-5, with 10 positions matching TRBD1. Germline V gene data show CDR1 as MNHEY and CDR2 as SMNVEV (reference sequence). The CDR3 is 14 residues long. After removal of 6 bases from V and 4 bases from J, the junction contained 3 bases not matched to a gene. This CDR3 reads CASSWGQGNQPQHF. CDR3 nucleotides: TGTGCCAGCAGCTGGGGACAGGGGAATCAGCCCCAGCATTTT.

Only one count was recorded for this clone. The chain couples TRBV18 to TRBJ1-2; 8 bases match TRBD1. The CDR3 consists of 15 residues. J was trimmed by 5 bases and V by 8 bases; bases with no gene match: 13. Germline V gene lookup returns CDR1 KGHSH and CDR2 LQKENI. CDR3 DNA sequence: TGTGCCAGCAGGGGACAGGAGGGGAGTTTATATGGCTACACCTTC. Protein product: CASRGQEGSLYGYTF.